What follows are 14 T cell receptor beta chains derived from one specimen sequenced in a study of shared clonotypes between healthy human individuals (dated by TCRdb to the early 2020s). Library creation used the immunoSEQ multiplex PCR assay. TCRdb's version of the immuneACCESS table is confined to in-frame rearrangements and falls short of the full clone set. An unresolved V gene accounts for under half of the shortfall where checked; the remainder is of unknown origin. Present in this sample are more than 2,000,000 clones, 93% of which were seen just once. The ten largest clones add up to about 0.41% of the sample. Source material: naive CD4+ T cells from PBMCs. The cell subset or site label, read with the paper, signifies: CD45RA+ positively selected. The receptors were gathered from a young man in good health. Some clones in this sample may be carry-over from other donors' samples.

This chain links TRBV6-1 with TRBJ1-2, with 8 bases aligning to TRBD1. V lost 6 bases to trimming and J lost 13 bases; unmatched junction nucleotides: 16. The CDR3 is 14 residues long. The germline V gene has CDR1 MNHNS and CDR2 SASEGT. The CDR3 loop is CASSGVPGQDVPTF. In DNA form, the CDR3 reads TGTGCCAGCAGCGGGGTTCCGGGACAGGACGTCCCCACCTTC.

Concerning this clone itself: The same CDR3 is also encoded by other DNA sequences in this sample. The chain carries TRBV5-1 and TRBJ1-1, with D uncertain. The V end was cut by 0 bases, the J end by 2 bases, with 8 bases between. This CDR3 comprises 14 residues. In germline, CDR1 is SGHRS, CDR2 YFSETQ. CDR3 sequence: CASSLVAVNTEAFF. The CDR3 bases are TGCGCCAGCAGCTTGGTGGCAGTTAACACTGAAGCTTTCTTT.

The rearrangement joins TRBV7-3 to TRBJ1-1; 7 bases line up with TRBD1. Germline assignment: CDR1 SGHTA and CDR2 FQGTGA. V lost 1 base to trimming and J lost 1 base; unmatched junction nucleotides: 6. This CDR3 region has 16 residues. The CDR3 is CASSLIGGQENTEAFF. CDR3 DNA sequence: TGTGCCAGCAGCTTAATTGGTGGACAGGAGAACACTGAAGCTTTCTTT.

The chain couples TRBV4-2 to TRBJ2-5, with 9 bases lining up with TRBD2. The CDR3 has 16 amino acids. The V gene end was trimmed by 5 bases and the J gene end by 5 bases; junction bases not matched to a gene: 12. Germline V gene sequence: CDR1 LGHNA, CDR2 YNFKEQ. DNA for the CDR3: TGTGCCAGCAGCTCAAGGTTGGGACTAGCATACGAGACCCAGTACTTC. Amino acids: CASSSRLGLAYETQYF.

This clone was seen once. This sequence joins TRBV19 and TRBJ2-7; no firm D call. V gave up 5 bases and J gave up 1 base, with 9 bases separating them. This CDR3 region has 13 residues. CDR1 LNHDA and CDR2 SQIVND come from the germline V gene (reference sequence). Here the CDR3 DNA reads TGTGCCAGTAGTGTGACTCGGTCCTACGAGCAGTACTTC. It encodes CASSVTRSYEQYF. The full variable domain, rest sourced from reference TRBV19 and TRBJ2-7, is DGGITQSPKYLFRKEGQNVTLSCEQNLNHDAMYWYRQDPGQGLRLIYYSQIVNDFQKGDIAEGYSVSREKKESFPLTVTSAQKNPTAFYLCASSVTRSYEQYFGPGTRLTVT.

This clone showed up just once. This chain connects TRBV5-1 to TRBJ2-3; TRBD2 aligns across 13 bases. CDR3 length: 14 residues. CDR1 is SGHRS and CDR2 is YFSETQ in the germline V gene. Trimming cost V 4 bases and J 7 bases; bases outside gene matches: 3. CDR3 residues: CASSETSGRNTQYF. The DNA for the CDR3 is TGCGCCAGCAGCGAGACTAGCGGGAGGAATACGCAGTATTTT.

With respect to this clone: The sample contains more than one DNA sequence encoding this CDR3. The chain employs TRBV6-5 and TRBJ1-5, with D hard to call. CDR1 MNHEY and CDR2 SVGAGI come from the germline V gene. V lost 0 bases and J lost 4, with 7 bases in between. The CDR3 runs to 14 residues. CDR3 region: CASSYSRANQPQHF. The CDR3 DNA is TGTGCCAGCAGTTACTCGCGCGCTAATCAGCCCCAGCATTTT.

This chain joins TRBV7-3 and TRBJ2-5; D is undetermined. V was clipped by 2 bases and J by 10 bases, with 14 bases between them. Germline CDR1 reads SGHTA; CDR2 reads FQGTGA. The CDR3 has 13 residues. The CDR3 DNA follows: TGTGCCAGCAGCTTACGCCCCCAGGACGACCAGTACTTC. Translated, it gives CASSLRPQDDQYF.

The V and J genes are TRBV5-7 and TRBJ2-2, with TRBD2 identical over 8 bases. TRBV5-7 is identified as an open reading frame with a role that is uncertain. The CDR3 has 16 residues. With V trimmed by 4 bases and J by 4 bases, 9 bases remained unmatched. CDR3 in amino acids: CASSPRGEICTGELFF. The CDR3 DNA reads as TGTGCCAGCAGCCCGCGGGGGGAAATTTGCACCGGGGAGCTGTTTTTT.

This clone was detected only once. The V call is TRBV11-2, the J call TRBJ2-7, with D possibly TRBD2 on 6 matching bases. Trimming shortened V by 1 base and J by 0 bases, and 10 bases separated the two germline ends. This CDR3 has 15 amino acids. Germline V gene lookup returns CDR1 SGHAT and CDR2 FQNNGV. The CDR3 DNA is TGTGCCAGCAGCTTAGTAGCGGCTACCTCCTACGAGCAGTACTTC. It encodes CASSLVAATSYEQYF. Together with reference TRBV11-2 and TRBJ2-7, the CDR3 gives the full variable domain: EAGVAQSPRYKIIEKRQSVAFWCNPISGHATLYWYQQILGQGPKLLIQFQNNGVVDDSQLPKDRFSAERLKGVDSTLKIQPAKLEDSAVYLCASSLVAATSYEQYFGPGTRLTVT.

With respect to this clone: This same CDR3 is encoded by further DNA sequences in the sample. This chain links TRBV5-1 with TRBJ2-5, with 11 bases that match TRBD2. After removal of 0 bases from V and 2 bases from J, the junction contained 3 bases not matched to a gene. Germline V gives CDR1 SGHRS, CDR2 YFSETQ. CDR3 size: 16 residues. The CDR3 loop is CASSLALAGGQETQYF. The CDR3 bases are TGCGCCAGCAGCTTGGCCTTAGCGGGAGGGCAAGAGACCCAGTACTTC.

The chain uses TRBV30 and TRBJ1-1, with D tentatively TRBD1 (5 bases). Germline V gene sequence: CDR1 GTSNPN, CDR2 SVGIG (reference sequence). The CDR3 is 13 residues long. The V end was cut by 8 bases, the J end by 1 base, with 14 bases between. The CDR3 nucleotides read TGTGCCGCCAAGGGACGGCCGAACACTGAAGCTTTCTTT. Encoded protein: CAAKGRPNTEAFF.

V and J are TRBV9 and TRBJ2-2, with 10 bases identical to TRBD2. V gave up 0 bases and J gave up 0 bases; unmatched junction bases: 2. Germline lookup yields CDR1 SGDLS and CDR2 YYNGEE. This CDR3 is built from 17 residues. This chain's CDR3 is CASSVVSGRANTGELFF. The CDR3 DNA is TGTGCCAGCAGCGTAGTGAGCGGGAGGGCGAACACCGGGGAGCTGTTTTTT.

The DNA of the CDR3 is TGTGCCATCACACAGGGAGACGGCTATGGCTACACCTTC. It codes for CAITQGDGYGYTF. The rearrangement uses TRBV10-3 and TRBJ1-2, with D possibly matching TRBD1 (6 bases). Trimming cost V 7 bases and J 4 bases, with 13 bases left between them. Per germline, CDR1 ENHRY and CDR2 SYGVKD. The CDR3 is 13 residues long.